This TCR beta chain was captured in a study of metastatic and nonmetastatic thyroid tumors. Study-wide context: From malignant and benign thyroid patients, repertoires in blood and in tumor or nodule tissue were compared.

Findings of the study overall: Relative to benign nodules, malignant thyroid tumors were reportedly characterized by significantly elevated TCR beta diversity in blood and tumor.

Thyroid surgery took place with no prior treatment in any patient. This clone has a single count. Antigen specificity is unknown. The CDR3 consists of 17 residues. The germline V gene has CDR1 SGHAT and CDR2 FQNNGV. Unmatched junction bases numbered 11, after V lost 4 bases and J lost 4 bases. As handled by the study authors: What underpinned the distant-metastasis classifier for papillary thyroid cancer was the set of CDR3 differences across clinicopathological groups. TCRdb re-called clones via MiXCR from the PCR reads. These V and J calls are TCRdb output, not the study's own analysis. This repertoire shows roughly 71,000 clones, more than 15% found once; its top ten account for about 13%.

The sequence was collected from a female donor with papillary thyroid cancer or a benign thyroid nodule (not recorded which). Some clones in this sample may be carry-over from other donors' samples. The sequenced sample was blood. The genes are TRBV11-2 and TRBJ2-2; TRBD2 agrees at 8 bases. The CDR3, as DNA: TGTGCCAGCAGCTACCCCCCGGGGGGGGCGGCCACCGGGGAGCTGTTTTTT. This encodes CASSYPPGGAATGELFF.